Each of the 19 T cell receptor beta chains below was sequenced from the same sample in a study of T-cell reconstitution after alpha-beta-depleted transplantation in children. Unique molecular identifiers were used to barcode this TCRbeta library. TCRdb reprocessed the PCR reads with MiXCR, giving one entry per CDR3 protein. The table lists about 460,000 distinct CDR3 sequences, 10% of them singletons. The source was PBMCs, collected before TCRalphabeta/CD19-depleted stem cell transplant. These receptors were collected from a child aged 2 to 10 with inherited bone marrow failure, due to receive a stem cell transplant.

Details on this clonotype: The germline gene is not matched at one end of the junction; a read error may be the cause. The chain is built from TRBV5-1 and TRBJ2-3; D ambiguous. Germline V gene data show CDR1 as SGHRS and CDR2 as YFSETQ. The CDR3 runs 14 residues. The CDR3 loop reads CASSLNSDTDTLYF. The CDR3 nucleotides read TGCGCCAGCAGCTTAAACAGTGATACAGATACGCTGTATTTT.

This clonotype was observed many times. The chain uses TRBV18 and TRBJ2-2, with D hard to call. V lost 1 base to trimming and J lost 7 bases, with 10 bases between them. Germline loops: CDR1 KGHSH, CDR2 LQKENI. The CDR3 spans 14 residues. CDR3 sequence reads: CASSPRLLGGELFF. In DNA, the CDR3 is TGTGCCAGCTCACCACGGCTTCTGGGCGGGGAGCTGTTTTTT. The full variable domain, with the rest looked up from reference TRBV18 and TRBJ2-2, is NAGVMQNPRHLVRRRGQEARLRCSPMKGHSHVYWYRQLPEEGLKFMVYLQKENIIDESGMPKERFSAEFPKEGPSILRIQQVVRGDSAAYFCASSPRLLGGELFFGEGSRLTVL.

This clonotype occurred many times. The CDR3 DNA sequence: TGTGCCAGCAGCTTTGCCCCAAAATCGAGCGGGAGTACACCAGAGACCCAGTACTTC. Encoded protein: CASSFAPKSSGSTPETQYF. V gene TRBV7-8 combines with J gene TRBJ2-5; 8 nucleotides agree with TRBD2. CDR3 size: 19 residues. With 3 bases clipped from V and 4 bases from J, the junction kept 19 bases outside the gene matches. Germline CDR1 SGHVS, CDR2 FQNEAQ.

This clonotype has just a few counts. This CDR3 is CASSSGSYTGELFF. The CDR3 nucleotides read TGCGCCAGCAGCTCCGGATCGTACACCGGGGAGCTGTTTTTT. The chain couples TRBV5-1 to TRBJ2-2, with D unclear. Germline V lookup: CDR1 SGHRS, CDR2 YFSETQ. Trimming left V 3 bases short and J 3 bases short, with 9 bases between. This CDR3 has 14 amino acids.

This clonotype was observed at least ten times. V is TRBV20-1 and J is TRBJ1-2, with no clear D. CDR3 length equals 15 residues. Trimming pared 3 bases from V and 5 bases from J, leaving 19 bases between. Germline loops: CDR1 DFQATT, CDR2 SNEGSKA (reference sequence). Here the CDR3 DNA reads TGCAGTGCTAGTATCGGGCAGAACCTCCTGTATGGCTACACCTTC. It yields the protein CSASIGQNLLYGYTF.

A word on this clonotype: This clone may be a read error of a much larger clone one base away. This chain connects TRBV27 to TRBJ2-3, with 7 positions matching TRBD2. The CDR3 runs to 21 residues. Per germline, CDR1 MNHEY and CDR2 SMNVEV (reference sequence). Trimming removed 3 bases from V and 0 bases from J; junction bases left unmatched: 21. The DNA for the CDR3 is TGTGCCAGCAGTTTCCGTTCCCGTAGTCGGGAGGCTGCATTTAGCACAGATACGCAGTATTTT. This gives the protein CASSFRSRSREAAFSTDTQYF.

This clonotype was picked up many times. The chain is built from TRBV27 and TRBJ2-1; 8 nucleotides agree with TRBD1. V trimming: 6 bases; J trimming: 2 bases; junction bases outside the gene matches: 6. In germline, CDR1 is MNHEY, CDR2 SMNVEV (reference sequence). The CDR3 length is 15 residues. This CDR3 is CASRRTGLTYNEQFF. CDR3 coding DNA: TGTGCCAGCAGACGGACAGGGCTGACCTACAATGAGCAGTTCTTC.

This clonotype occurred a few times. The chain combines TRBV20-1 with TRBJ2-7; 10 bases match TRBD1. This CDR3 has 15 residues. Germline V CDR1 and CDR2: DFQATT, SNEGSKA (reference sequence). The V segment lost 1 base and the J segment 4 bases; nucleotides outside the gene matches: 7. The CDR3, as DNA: TGCAGTGCTAGAGGGGGGACAGGGGAAGGGTACGAGCAGTACTTC. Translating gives CSARGGTGEGYEQYF.

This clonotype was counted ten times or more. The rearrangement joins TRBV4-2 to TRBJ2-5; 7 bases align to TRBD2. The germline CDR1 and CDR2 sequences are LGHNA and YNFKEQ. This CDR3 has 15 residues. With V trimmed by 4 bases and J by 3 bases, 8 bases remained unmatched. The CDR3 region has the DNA TGTGCCAGCAGCCTGGGGACTACAGTCGAAGAGACCCAGTACTTC. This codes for CASSLGTTVEETQYF.

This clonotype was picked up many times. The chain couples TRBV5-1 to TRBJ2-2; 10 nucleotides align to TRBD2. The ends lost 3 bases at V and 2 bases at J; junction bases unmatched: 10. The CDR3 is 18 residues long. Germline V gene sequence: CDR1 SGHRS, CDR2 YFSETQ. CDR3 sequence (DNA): TGCGCCAGCAGCTATTACCTAGCGGGAGCCCCAAACACCGGGGAGCTGTTTTTT. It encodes CASSYYLAGAPNTGELFF.

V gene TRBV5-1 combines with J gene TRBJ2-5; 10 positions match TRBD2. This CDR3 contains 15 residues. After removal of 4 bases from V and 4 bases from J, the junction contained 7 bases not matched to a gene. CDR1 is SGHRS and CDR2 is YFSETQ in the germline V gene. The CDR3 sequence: CASSLASGRAETQYF. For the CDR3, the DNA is TGCGCCAGCAGCCTCGCCAGCGGGAGGGCAGAGACCCAGTACTTC.

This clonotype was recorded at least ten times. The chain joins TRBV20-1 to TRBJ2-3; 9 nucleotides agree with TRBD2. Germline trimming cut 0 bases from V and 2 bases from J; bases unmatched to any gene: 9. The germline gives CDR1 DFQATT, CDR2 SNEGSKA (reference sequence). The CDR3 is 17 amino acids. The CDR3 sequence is CSARDILTSGNTDTQYF. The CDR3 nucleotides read TGCAGTGCTAGAGATATTTTGACTAGCGGAAACACAGATACGCAGTATTTT.

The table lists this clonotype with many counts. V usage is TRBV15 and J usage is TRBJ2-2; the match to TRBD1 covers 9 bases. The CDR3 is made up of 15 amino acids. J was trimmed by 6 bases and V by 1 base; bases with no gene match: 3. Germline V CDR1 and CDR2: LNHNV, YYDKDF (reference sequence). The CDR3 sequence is CATSRGGTGSGELFF. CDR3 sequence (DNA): TGTGCCACCAGCAGAGGGGGGACAGGGTCCGGGGAGCTGTTTTTT.

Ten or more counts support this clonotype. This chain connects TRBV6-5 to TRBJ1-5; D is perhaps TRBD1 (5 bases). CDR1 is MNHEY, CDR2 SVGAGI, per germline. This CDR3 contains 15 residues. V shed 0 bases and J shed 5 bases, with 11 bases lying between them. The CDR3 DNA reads TGTGCCAGCAGTTACTCGTGGGGGGTGGATCAGCCCCAGCATTTT. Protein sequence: CASSYSWGVDQPQHF.

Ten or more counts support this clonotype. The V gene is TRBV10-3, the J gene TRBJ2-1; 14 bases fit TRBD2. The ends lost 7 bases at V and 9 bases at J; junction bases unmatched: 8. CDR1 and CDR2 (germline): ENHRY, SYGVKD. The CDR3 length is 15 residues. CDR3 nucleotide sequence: TGTGCCATCACCGGGACTAGCGGGAGTCTTAGTGAGCAGTTCTTC. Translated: CAITGTSGSLSEQFF.

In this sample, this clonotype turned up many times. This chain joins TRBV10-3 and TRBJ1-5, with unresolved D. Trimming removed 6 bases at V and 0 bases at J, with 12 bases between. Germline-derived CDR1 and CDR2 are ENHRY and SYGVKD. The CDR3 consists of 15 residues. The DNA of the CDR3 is TGTGCCATCAGCGATACCACACCTAGCAATCAGCCCCAGCATTTT. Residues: CAISDTTPSNQPQHF.

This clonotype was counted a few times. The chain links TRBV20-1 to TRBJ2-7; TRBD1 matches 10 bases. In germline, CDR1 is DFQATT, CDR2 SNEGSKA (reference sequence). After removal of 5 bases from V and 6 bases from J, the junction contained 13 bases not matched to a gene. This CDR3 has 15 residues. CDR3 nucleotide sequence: TGCAGTGCTCACTACCGGGACAGGGGTCGGGGCGAGCAGTACTTC. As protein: CSAHYRDRGRGEQYF.

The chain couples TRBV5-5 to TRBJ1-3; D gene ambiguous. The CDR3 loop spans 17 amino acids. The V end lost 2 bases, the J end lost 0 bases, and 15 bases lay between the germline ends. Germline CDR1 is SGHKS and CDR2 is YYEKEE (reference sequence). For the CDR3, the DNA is TGTGCCAGCAGCTTTGGAGTTGATGGGAACTCTGGAAACACCATATATTTT. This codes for CASSFGVDGNSGNTIYF.

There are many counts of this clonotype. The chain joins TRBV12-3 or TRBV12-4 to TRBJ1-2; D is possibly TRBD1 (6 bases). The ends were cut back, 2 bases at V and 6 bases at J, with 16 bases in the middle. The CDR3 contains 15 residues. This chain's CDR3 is CASSLLSDSHHGYTF. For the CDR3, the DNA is TGTGCCAGCAGTTTACTCTCGGACAGTCATCATGGCTACACCTTC.